This T cell receptor beta chain comes out of a study of shared T cell receptors in the human thymus (dated by TCRdb to 2020 to 2022). As for the study more broadly: The study examined how self-reactive, shared T-cell receptor alpha chains are generated in the human thymus.

The receptor library was made with the immunoSEQ multiplex PCR assay. What TCRdb holds here is the immuneACCESS table cut down to in-frame rearrangements. Part of the clones is not present; checked against another copy, under half of the missing clones reflect an unresolved V gene, and the others are unexplained. The sample table holds hundreds of thousands of clones, of which around 87% were seen once. The ten largest clones take up more than 0.009% of the sample. There are 16 amino acids in the CDR3, from cysteine to phenylalanine inclusive. The entry retains the CDR3 DNA only, 48 bases that are in frame from base 1. For CDR1 and CDR2, the germline V gene (reference sequence) lists LNHNV and YYDKDF. V and J lose 0 bases and 5 bases, and a span of 17 bases separates them. Worth noting for this clone: Its recognized antigen is unknown. Base qualities are missing; no much larger clone stands one base away.

These same records also appear under a second study, on human thymus T cells. The second source states: Donors were immunologically healthy infants undergoing open corrective cardiac surgery for congenital heart defects in Finland. Thymus tissue was obtained as surgical resects removed during corrective cardiac surgery. Usage of V and J gene segments appeared to be biased in both the thymic and the peripheral blood repertoires. The related research reported highly overlapping thymic TCR repertoires among unrelated individuals. The study characterized TCR alpha and beta repertoires from about 8 infant thymus samples and a few related peripheral blood samples. Donor ages ranged from about 6 to 244 days, and the cohort comprised over 5 male and two female infants. Thymocytes were freed from the tissue by mechanical means and kept at -70 degrees C as pellets of about 8.5-34 million cells. A QIAsymphony instrument was used to extract genomic DNA from the frozen cell pellets. TCRB and TCRAD loci were amplified from a standardized quantity of quality-controlled genomic DNA using the immunoSEQ multiplex PCR assay. The V(D)J region was spanned by amplicons of a length sufficient to cover the CDR3 and to identify V and J genes. Through the commercial immunoSEQ service, the amplicons were sequenced on an Illumina platform. Corrections for primer bias and sequencing errors followed previously described methods, while TCRAD and TCRB definitions were based on the IMGT database. Analysis of the repertoires was done with immunoSEQ Analyzer 3.0 and VDJTools and included basic statistics, V/J segment usage, diversity estimates, rarefaction and pairwise overlap. To estimate diversity, the Chao1, ChaoE, Efron-Thisted, Shannon and inverse Simpson indices were applied, and diversity was also estimated on datasets down-sampled to the smallest sample. Repertoire overlap was determined by strict matching of CDR3 nucleotide sequence, V gene and J gene, and Jaccard-based multidimensional scaling clustering was applied. On average, thymus samples yielded about 730,000 unique TCRB clonotypes, whereas blood samples yielded roughly 80,000.

The sequence joins TRBV15 to TRBJ2-7, with an unclear D gene assignment. The receptor comes from a boy in the first two years of life with a congenital heart defect. Donor details come from another sample of the same person, matched by shared clones. Sequencing was carried out using thymocytes. CDR3 loop: CATSRDIAVVNNEQYF. In nucleotides, the sequence is TGTGCCACCAGCAGAGATATTGCCGTAGTGAATAACGAGCAGTACTTC.